The next 26 T cell receptor beta chains were all read from a single sample in a study of beta chain features in type 1 diabetes. Notes on the study in general: Type 1 diabetes patients showed a moderate but significant shortening of TCRB CDR3s in all four CD4+ subsets.

Since all of the isolated RNA was reverse transcribed, expressed TCRB transcripts were what got sequenced. Sequencing was performed with immunoSEQ multiplex PCR; in TCRdb, only in-frame clones are kept and a portion is missing. Among about 160,000 clones, 7.8% were seen once, and the ten largest hold 0.94%. These receptors are not linked to any known antigen. Specimen: central memory CD4+ T cells from blood. The receptor source for this set is a woman aged 40 to 50 with type 1 diabetes.

This clone has a handful of counts. The genes are TRBV27 and TRBJ2-1; D gene uncertain. Trimming removed 2 bases from V and 3 bases from J, with 11 bases in between. Looked up from germline, CDR1 is MNHEY and CDR2 is SMNVEV (reference sequence). This CDR3 contains 15 residues. The CDR3 region is CASSLRLGYYNEQFF. The CDR3 region has the DNA TGTGCCAGCAGTTTAAGGCTAGGCTACTACAATGAGCAGTTCTTC.

V and J are TRBV28 and TRBJ1-1; D possibly corresponds to TRBD1 (5 bases). Germline lookup yields CDR1 MDHEN and CDR2 SYDVKM. V lost 2 bases and J lost 7, with 11 bases in between. The CDR3 totals 13 residues. The CDR3 spells CASSLQGRLEAFF. CDR3 DNA sequence: TGTGCCAGCAGTTTACAGGGCAGACTTGAAGCTTTCTTT. The whole variable domain, remainder taken from reference TRBV28 and TRBJ1-1, is DVKVTQSSRYLVKRTGEKVFLECVQDMDHENMFWYRQDPGLGLRLIYFSYDVKMKEKGDIPEGYSVSREKKERFSLILESASTNQTSMYLCASSLQGRLEAFFGQGTRLTVV.

V gene TRBV14 combines with J gene TRBJ2-3; TRBD2 is a possible D gene (6 bases). The CDR3 spans 15 residues. Germline assignment: CDR1 SGHDN and CDR2 FVKESK. Deletions cut 2 bases from V and 2 bases from J, with 11 bases between. The CDR3 sequence is CASSQRGGHTDTQYF. The CDR3 bases are TGTGCCAGCAGCCAAAGGGGAGGCCACACAGATACGCAGTATTTT.

The chain couples TRBV9 to TRBJ2-1; TRBD2 matches 12 bases. The V gene's germline CDR1 is SGDLS and CDR2 YYNGEE. The CDR3 is 16 residues long. V lost 3 bases and J lost 7; bases outside the gene matches: 8. The chain's CDR3 is CASSGLTSGGLNEQFF. The DNA for the CDR3 is TGTGCCAGCAGCGGCCTGACTAGCGGGGGACTGAATGAGCAGTTCTTC.

This clone was recorded a few times. J is TRBJ1-6 and V is TRBV29-1, with 8 bases fitting TRBD1. The germline V gene encodes CDR1 SQVTM and CDR2 ANQGSEA. The CDR3 has 14 residues. V was pared by 4 bases and J by 7 bases, with 6 bases of the junction left unmatched. CDR3 nucleotide sequence: TGCAGCGTTGGTCAGGGGGCGAAAAATTCACCCCTCCACTTT. Amino acids: CSVGQGAKNSPLHF.

This clone appeared a few times. In DNA, the CDR3 is TGTGCCAGCCGACTCGGGAACTATTCACCCCTCCACTTT. Encoded protein: CASRLGNYSPLHF. V and J are TRBV25-1 and TRBJ1-6; D is uncertain. Germline loops: CDR1 MGHDK, CDR2 SYGVNS. The ends were cut back, 8 bases at V and 8 bases at J, with 13 bases in the middle. The CDR3 has 13 amino acids.

The chain couples TRBV7-9 to TRBJ2-7; D possibly corresponds to TRBD2 (6 bases). Germline loops: CDR1 SEHNR, CDR2 FQNEAQ (reference sequence). The CDR3 covers 13 residues. Trimming shortened V by 5 bases and J by 3 bases, and 11 bases separated the two germline ends. CDR3 protein: CASSPGRGYEQYF. The CDR3 nucleotides are TGTGCCAGCAGCCCGGGGCGGGGCTACGAGCAGTACTTC.

A few counts support this clone. The gene calls are TRBV28 and TRBJ1-1; no clear D gene. Between the trimmed V and J ends, which lost 8 bases and 7 bases, there was a span of 11 bases. The CDR3 runs 11 residues. CDR1 and CDR2 from the germline V gene are MDHEN and SYDVKM. CDR3 region: CASSRRVEAFF. CDR3 bases: TGTGCCAGCTCCCGGAGGGTTGAAGCTTTCTTT.

This sequence joins TRBV11-3 and TRBJ2-2; D remains unclear. The V end lost 5 bases, the J end lost 1 base, and 5 bases lay between the germline ends. The CDR3 has 13 residues. The germline gives CDR1 SGHNT, CDR2 YENEEA. Here the CDR3 reads CASSPLNTGELFF. The CDR3 coding sequence is TGTGCCAGCAGCCCCTTGAACACCGGGGAGCTGTTTTTT.

About this clone: Additional DNA sequences in this sample encode the identical CDR3. This chain uses TRBV11-3 with TRBJ2-3; 9 bases fit TRBD1. Germline CDR1 and CDR2: SGHNT and YENEEA. The CDR3 sequence is 13 residues long. J gave up 3 bases and V 8 bases, and 3 bases lay outside the gene matches. CDR3 nucleotide sequence: TGTGCCAGCGCCGGGACAGGGACAGATACGCAGTATTTT. This codes for CASAGTGTDTQYF.

This sequence joins TRBV7-2 and TRBJ1-1, with a possible D match to TRBD1 (6 bases). Germline assignment: CDR1 SGHTA and CDR2 FQGNSA. Between the trimmed V and J ends, which lost 2 bases and 2 bases, there was a span of 12 bases. The CDR3 contains 15 residues. CDR3 protein: CASSLQGGGNTEAFF. The CDR3 DNA reads TGTGCCAGCAGCTTACAGGGAGGGGGAAACACTGAAGCTTTCTTT.

This clone was observed many times. The V gene is TRBV28, the J gene TRBJ2-7; D may be TRBD2 (6 bases). Germline loops: CDR1 MDHEN, CDR2 SYDVKM. The germline V and J ends were trimmed by 5 bases and 7 bases, with 18 bases remaining between them. The length of the CDR3 is 14 residues. The CDR3: CASSEAGTAGEQYF. In DNA form, the CDR3 reads TGTGCCAGCAGTGAGGCGGGAACCGCGGGGGAGCAGTACTTC.

The table lists this clone with a few counts. V is TRBV29-1 and J is TRBJ2-6; no definite D call. Trimming took 3 bases from V and 0 from J, leaving 12 bases between them. The CDR3 runs to 16 residues. The germline gives CDR1 SQVTM, CDR2 ANQGSEA. CDR3 amino acids: CSVDGTGFSGANVLTF. The DNA for the CDR3 is TGCAGCGTTGATGGAACGGGTTTCTCTGGGGCCAACGTCCTGACTTTC.

The genes are TRBV7-9 and TRBJ1-5, with D possibly TRBD1 on 5 matching bases. The CDR3 loop spans 14 amino acids. V dropped 5 bases and J dropped 1 base, with 9 bases sitting between them. Germline V gene data show CDR1 as SEHNR and CDR2 as FQNEAQ (reference sequence). CDR3 DNA sequence: TGTGCCAGCAGCATGGAGGGGAGCAATCAGCCCCAGCATTTT. Amino acids: CASSMEGSNQPQHF.

This clone has only a few counts. V usage is TRBV29-1 and J usage is TRBJ1-2, with TRBD1 matching over 8 bases. This CDR3 contains 11 residues. CDR1 SQVTM and CDR2 ANQGSEA come from the germline V gene. The ends lost 7 bases at V and 8 bases at J; junction bases unmatched: 6. CDR3 in DNA: TGCAGCGCAGAGGACAGGGTCGGCTACACCTTC. Translated, it gives CSAEDRVGYTF.

This chain uses TRBV29-1 with TRBJ1-1, with D possibly matching TRBD1 (5 bases). CDR3 length equals 14 residues. Germline V gene data show CDR1 as SQVTM and CDR2 as ANQGSEA. Trimming pared 4 bases from V and 2 bases from J, leaving 14 bases between. As DNA, the CDR3 is TGCAGCGTTGGGGGGGGATTCCCAAACACTGAAGCTTTCTTT. Residues: CSVGGGFPNTEAFF.

There are a few counts of this clone. J is TRBJ1-2 and V is TRBV18, with TRBD1 as a possible D gene (5 bases). Deletions cut 0 bases from V and 7 bases from J, with 9 bases between. The CDR3 runs 13 residues. CDR1 and CDR2 (germline): KGHSH, LQKENI. The CDR3 DNA is TGTGCCAGCTCACCACCGGACATTCCTGGCTACACCTTC. Translation: CASSPPDIPGYTF. The full variable domain, with the rest looked up from reference TRBV18 and TRBJ1-2, is NAGVMQNPRHLVRRRGQEARLRCSPMKGHSHVYWYRQLPEEGLKFMVYLQKENIIDESGMPKERFSAEFPKEGPSILRIQQVVRGDSAAYFCASSPPDIPGYTFGSGTRLTVV.

This clone was seen a handful of times. This chain uses TRBV19 with TRBJ1-1, with D possibly matching TRBD1 (6 bases). The germline CDR1 and CDR2 sequences are LNHDA and SQIVND (reference sequence). V gave up 4 bases and J gave up 8 bases, with 20 bases separating them. There are 15 residues in the CDR3. The CDR3 DNA sequence: TGTGCCAGTAGTAGCCTCTTCGGGCAGGGGAAGGAAGCTTTCTTT. Protein: CASSSLFGQGKEAFF.

This clone was counted only a few times. The chain joins TRBV6-1 to TRBJ2-5; D is possibly TRBD2 (6 bases). V was pared by 7 bases and J by 4 bases, with 19 bases between. Looked up from germline, CDR1 is MNHNS and CDR2 is SASEGT. The CDR3 loop spans 15 amino acids. As DNA, the CDR3 is TGTGCCAGCACCACCTCAGGAGGGATCCGAGAGACCCAGTACTTC. Residues: CASTTSGGIRETQYF.

This clone was observed many times. The rearrangement uses TRBV18 and TRBJ1-4; D perhaps matches TRBD1 (5 bases). The CDR3 runs 13 residues. Germline-derived CDR1 and CDR2 are KGHSH and LQKENI. Trimming removed 6 bases from V and 5 bases from J, with 10 bases in between. CDR3 region: CASSRQMNEKLFF. The CDR3 bases are TGTGCCAGCTCTAGACAGATGAATGAAAAACTGTTTTTT.

The table lists this clone with many counts. V gene TRBV2 combines with J gene TRBJ2-3; D is uncertain. The V end was cut by 7 bases, the J end by 2 bases, with 4 bases between. The CDR3 extends over 11 amino acids. The germline gives CDR1 SNHLY, CDR2 FYNNEI. The CDR3 sequence: CASTYTDTQYF. The CDR3 nucleotides are TGTGCCAGCACCTACACAGATACGCAGTATTTT.

V is TRBV18 and J is TRBJ2-2, with 8 bases fitting TRBD1. V shed 5 bases, J shed 2 bases, and the junction held 7 bases outside the gene matches. Germline CDR1 reads KGHSH; CDR2 reads LQKENI. The CDR3 totals 16 residues. The CDR3 region has the DNA TGTGCCAGCTCAACTGAGACAGGGGCCAACACCGGGGAGCTGTTTTTT. It encodes CASSTETGANTGELFF. The full variable domain, with the rest looked up from reference TRBV18 and TRBJ2-2, is NAGVMQNPRHLVRRRGQEARLRCSPMKGHSHVYWYRQLPEEGLKFMVYLQKENIIDESGMPKERFSAEFPKEGPSILRIQQVVRGDSAAYFCASSTETGANTGELFFGEGSRLTVL.

The chain employs TRBV4-1 and TRBJ2-1, with TRBD2 matching 9 bases. Looked up from germline, CDR1 is MGHRA and CDR2 is YSYEKL. This CDR3 is 16 amino acids long. Trimming at V came to 4 bases and at J to 2 bases, leaving 6 bases not matched to a gene. The chain's CDR3 is CASSPYAGGAYNEQFF. CDR3 sequence (DNA): TGCGCCAGCAGCCCCTACGCGGGAGGGGCCTACAATGAGCAGTTCTTC.

The rearrangement joins TRBV5-6 to TRBJ2-2; D call uncertain. Per germline, CDR1 SGHDT and CDR2 YYEEEE. V was trimmed by 6 bases and J by 5 bases, leaving 8 bases between them. This CDR3 is built from 12 residues. CDR3 region: CASTKLTGELFF. The CDR3 DNA reads TGTGCCAGCACTAAATTGACCGGGGAGCTGTTTTTT.

V and J are TRBV19 and TRBJ2-1, with 11 bases fitting TRBD2. Germline V gene data show CDR1 as LNHDA and CDR2 as SQIVND (reference sequence). V dropped 5 bases and J dropped 8; count of bases not matched to a gene: 11. CDR3 length equals 16 residues. This CDR3 reads CASSSLLAGGPDEQFF. The DNA of the CDR3 is TGTGCCAGTAGTTCTTTGTTAGCGGGGGGGCCCGATGAGCAGTTCTTC.

The rearrangement uses TRBV6-6 and TRBJ2-7, with 9 nucleotides matching TRBD1. The CDR3 sequence is 13 residues long. The V segment lost 6 bases and the J segment 7 bases; nucleotides outside the gene matches: 7. Germline CDR1 is MNHNY and CDR2 is SVGAGI (reference sequence). CDR3 nucleotide sequence: TGTGCCAGCAGAGAACAGGGGGCGACTGAGCAGTACTTC. Protein product: CASREQGATEQYF.